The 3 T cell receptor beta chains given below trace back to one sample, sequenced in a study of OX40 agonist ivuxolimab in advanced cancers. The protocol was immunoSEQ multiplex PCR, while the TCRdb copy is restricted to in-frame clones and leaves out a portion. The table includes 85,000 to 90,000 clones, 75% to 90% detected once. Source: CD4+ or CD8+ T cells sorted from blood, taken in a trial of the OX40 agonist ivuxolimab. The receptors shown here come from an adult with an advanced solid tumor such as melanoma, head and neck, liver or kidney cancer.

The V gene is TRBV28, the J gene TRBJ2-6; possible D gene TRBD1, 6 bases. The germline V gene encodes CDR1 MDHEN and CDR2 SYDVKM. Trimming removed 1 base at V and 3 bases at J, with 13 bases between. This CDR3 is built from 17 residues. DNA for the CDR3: TGTGCCAGCAGTTTATTGGCCGCGACAGGTGGGGCCAACGTCCTGACTTTC. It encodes CASSLLAATGGANVLTF.

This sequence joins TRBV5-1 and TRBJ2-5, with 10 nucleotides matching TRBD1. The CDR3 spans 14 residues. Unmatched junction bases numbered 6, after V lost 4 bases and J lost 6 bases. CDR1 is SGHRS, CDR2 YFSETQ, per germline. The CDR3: CASSTGTGEQTQYF. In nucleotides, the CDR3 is TGCGCCAGCAGCACCGGGACAGGGGAACAGACCCAGTACTTC.

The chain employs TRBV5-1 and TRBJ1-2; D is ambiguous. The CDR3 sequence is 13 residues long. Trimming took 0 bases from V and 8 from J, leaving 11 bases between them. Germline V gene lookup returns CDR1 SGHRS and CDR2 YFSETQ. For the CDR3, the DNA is TGCGCCAGCAGCTTGGACATCCTCGAGGGCTACACCTTC. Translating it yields CASSLDILEGYTF.